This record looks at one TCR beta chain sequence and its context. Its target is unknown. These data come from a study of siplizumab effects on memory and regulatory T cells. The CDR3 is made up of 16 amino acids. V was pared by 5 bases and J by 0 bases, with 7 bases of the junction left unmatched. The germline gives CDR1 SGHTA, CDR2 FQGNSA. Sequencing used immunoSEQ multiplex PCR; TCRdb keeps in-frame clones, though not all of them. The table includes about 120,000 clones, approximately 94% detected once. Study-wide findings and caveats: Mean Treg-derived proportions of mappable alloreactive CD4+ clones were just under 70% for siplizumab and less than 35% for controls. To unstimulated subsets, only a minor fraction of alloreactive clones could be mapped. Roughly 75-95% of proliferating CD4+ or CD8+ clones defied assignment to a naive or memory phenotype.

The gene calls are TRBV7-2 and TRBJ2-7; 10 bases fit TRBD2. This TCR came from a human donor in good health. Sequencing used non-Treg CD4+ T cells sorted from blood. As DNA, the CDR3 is TGTGCCAGCAGCCCTTCACTAGCGGGGAGCTCCTACGAGCAGTACTTC. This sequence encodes CASSPSLAGSSYEQYF.